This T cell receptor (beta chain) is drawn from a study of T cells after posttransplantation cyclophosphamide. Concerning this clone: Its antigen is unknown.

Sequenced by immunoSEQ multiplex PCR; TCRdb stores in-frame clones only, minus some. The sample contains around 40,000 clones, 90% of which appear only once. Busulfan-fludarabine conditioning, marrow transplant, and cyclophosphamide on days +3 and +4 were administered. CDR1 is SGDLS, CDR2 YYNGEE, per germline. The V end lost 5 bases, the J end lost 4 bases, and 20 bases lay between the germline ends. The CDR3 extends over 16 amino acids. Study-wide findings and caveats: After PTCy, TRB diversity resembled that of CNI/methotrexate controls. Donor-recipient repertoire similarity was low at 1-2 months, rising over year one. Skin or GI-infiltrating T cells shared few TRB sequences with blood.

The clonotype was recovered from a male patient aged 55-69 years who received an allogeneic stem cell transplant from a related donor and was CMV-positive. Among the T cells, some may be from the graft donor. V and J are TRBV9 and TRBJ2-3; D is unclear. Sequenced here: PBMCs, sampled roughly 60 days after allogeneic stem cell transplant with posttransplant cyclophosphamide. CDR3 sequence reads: CASSYEPVLSADTQYF. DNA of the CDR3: TGTGCCAGCAGTTACGAACCAGTTCTCTCCGCAGATACGCAGTATTTT.